Below are 13 T cell receptor beta chains sequenced from a single sample in a study of CD8 T cells in ankylosing spondylitis. TCRdb called the 5' RACE reads again in MiXCR, with one record for every CDR3 protein. The sample records about 250,000 distinct CDR3 sequences, roughly 32% being singletons. Sequenced material: blood, either unsorted or a sorted T cell fraction (not recorded which). The source of these receptors is a male donor with ankylosing spondylitis or in good health (not recorded which).

This clonotype turned up a few times. The gene calls are TRBV20-1 and TRBJ2-3; D gene ambiguous. With 3 bases removed from V and 1 base from J, the gap between germline ends came to 8 bases. Looked up from germline, CDR1 is DFQATT and CDR2 is SNEGSKA (reference sequence). This CDR3 has 13 residues. The CDR3 spells CSASVSRTDTQYF. The CDR3 DNA follows: TGCAGTGCTAGTGTCTCCCGCACAGATACGCAGTATTTT.

The sample holds a few counts of this clonotype. The rearrangement uses TRBV27 and TRBJ2-7; D possibly uses TRBD1 or TRBD2 (5 bases each). Per the germline V gene, CDR1 is MNHEY and CDR2 is SMNVEV (reference sequence). The CDR3 runs 13 residues. Trimming took off 5 bases at V and 6 bases at J, with 14 bases between the two ends. DNA of the CDR3: TGTGCCAGCAGTCACGGGACCCCCCGCGAGCAGTACTTC. Translating it yields CASSHGTPREQYF.

This chain links TRBV20-1 with TRBJ1-4; D is possibly TRBD1 (5 bases). Germline V gene data show CDR1 as DFQATT and CDR2 as SNEGSKA (reference sequence). V was shortened by 0 bases and J by 8 bases, with 13 bases between the two germline ends. The CDR3 consists of 14 residues. CDR3 amino acids: CSAREWGEEEKLFF. The DNA for the CDR3 is TGCAGTGCTAGAGAGTGGGGGGAGGAAGAAAAACTGTTTTTT.

This clonotype was found a few times. The gene calls are TRBV20-1 and TRBJ2-5; 8 nucleotides align to TRBD2. Germline V lookup: CDR1 DFQATT, CDR2 SNEGSKA (reference sequence). The CDR3 has 14 amino acids. V was clipped by 4 bases and J by 1 base; unmatched bases: 5. The DNA of the CDR3 is TGCAGTGCTACGGCGGGGGGCTTCCAAGAGACCCAGTACTTC. As protein: CSATAGGFQETQYF.

V usage is TRBV5-1 and J usage is TRBJ1-6; no clear D gene. In germline, CDR1 is SGHRS, CDR2 YFSETQ. CDR3 length equals 15 residues. V lost 3 bases to trimming and J lost 5 bases, with 12 bases between them. CDR3 sequence: CASSSNSGDNSPLHF. DNA for the CDR3: TGCGCCAGCAGCTCAAATTCTGGGGATAATTCACCCCTCCACTTT.

The chain carries TRBV6-1 and TRBJ2-7; 12 bases line up with TRBD2. The germline gives CDR1 MNHNS, CDR2 SASEGT. Trimming removed 5 bases from V and 6 bases from J; junction bases left unmatched: 11. There are 16 residues in the CDR3. For the CDR3, the DNA is TGTGCCAGCAGTCCCCGGACTAGCGGGGCCTTTGGCGAGCAGTACTTC. This gives the protein CASSPRTSGAFGEQYF.

The gene calls are TRBV24-1 and TRBJ1-1, with 10 bases matching TRBD1. The length of the CDR3 is 14 residues. CDR1 and CDR2 from the germline V gene are KGHDR and SFDVKD. V shed 4 bases, J shed 10 bases, and the junction held 8 bases outside the gene matches. The CDR3 coding sequence is TGTGCCACCAGTGAGGGTCGACAGGGGGCACGAGCTTTCTTT. It specifies CATSEGRQGARAFF.

V and J are TRBV6-1 and TRBJ2-5; 7 bases align to TRBD1. J was trimmed by 1 base and V by 6 bases; bases with no gene match: 5. CDR1 is MNHNS and CDR2 is SASEGT in the germline V gene. This CDR3 has 14 amino acids. As DNA, the CDR3 is TGTGCCAGCAGAATGCCAGGGGGCCAAGAGACCCAGTACTTC. Residues: CASRMPGGQETQYF.

This clonotype was detected a few times. The chain uses TRBV20-1 and TRBJ1-1, with TRBD1 as a possible D gene (6 bases). Trimming shortened V by 0 bases and J by 2 bases, and 13 bases separated the two germline ends. The CDR3 covers 15 residues. CDR1 and CDR2 (germline): DFQATT, SNEGSKA (reference sequence). The CDR3, as DNA: TGCAGTGCTAGAGACCCAGGGGCCCCCAACACTGAAGCTTTCTTT. This sequence encodes CSARDPGAPNTEAFF.

The chain links TRBV3-1 to TRBJ1-2, with 8 bases that match TRBD1. Germline-derived CDR1 and CDR2 are LGHDT and YNNKEL (reference sequence). The V gene end was trimmed by 2 bases and the J gene end by 4 bases; junction bases not matched to a gene: 6. CDR3 length equals 15 residues. The CDR3 spells CASSQRTGSGYGYTF. CDR3 bases: TGTGCCAGCAGCCAAAGGACAGGGTCGGGCTATGGCTACACCTTC.

V is TRBV29-1 and J is TRBJ2-3; tentative D call: TRBD1 (6 bases). The ends were cut back, 6 bases at V and 6 bases at J, with 16 bases in the middle. Germline loops: CDR1 SQVTM, CDR2 ANQGSEA. This CDR3 region has 13 residues. The CDR3 here is CSVLLNDRDTQYF. The CDR3 region has the DNA TGCAGCGTCCTATTAAACGACAGGGATACGCAGTATTTT.

This clonotype turned up a few times. The chain joins TRBV12-3 or TRBV12-4 to TRBJ2-5; 7 positions agree with TRBD2. V was pared by 5 bases and J by 1 base, with 13 bases of the junction left unmatched. The CDR3 sequence is 17 residues long. CDR3 in DNA: TGTGCCAGCAGTCGAGGACGGACTAGGGGTGGCCAAGAGACCCAGTACTTC. This encodes CASSRGRTRGGQETQYF.

The table lists this clonotype with a few counts. This sequence joins TRBV5-1 and TRBJ2-5; perhaps TRBD2 as D (5 bases). Germline V CDR1 and CDR2: SGHRS, YFSETQ. The CDR3 extends over 15 amino acids. V was cut by 2 bases and J by 1 base, with 12 bases left in between. The CDR3 region is CASSFSGEIQETQYF. In DNA, the CDR3 is TGCGCCAGCAGCTTCTCCGGGGAGATCCAAGAGACCCAGTACTTC.